This entry lists 32 T cell receptor beta chains sequenced from one sample in a study of blood T cell repertoires in COVID-19. The data were produced by immunoSEQ multiplex PCR, yet TCRdb's version contains in-frame clones alone and is incomplete. The data contain roughly 250,000 clones, about 76% of them singletons. Sample: peripheral blood. Receptors originate from a woman aged 60 to 75 with active or convalescent COVID-19.

With respect to this clone: Other DNA sequences from this sample encode an identical CDR3 as well. J is TRBJ1-6 and V is TRBV10-3; 12 positions agree with TRBD1. CDR3 size: 17 residues. With 5 bases clipped from V and 7 bases from J, the junction kept 9 bases outside the gene matches. Germline CDR1 reads ENHRY; CDR2 reads SYGVKD. CDR3 amino acids: CAISLRDRGLGNSPLHF. In DNA form, the CDR3 reads TGTGCCATCAGTCTACGGGACAGGGGGCTGGGGAATTCACCCCTCCACTTT.

This chain links TRBV27 with TRBJ2-7; 7 positions match TRBD1. CDR1 and CDR2 from the germline V gene are MNHEY and SMNVEV (reference sequence). With 3 bases clipped from V and 7 bases from J, the junction kept 15 bases outside the gene matches. The CDR3 runs 16 residues. Written as DNA, the CDR3 is TGTGCCAGCAGTTTCGCCGGGCGGCAGGGGGAAGATGAGCAGTACTTC. Protein product: CASSFAGRQGEDEQYF.

The sample holds a few counts of this clone. The chain uses TRBV5-1 and TRBJ2-7; 7 bases are shared with TRBD1. Germline CDR1 SGHRS, CDR2 YFSETQ. The CDR3 extends over 15 amino acids. The trim removed 4 bases at V and 0 bases at J, leaving 7 bases unmatched. The CDR3 coding sequence is TGCGCCAGCAGCACCACAGGGGCCAGCTCCTACGAGCAGTACTTC. Residues: CASSTTGASSYEQYF.

This chain links TRBV19 with TRBJ1-1; 11 bases are shared with TRBD1. The V segment lost 5 bases and the J segment 3 bases; nucleotides outside the gene matches: 8. Germline lookup yields CDR1 LNHDA and CDR2 SQIVND (reference sequence). The CDR3 length is 16 residues. CDR3 coding DNA: TGTGCCAGTAGTCTCCTCCCGGGACAGGGGGACACTGAAGCTTTCTTT. Amino acids: CASSLLPGQGDTEAFF. Drawing the rest from reference TRBV19 and TRBJ1-1, the complete variable domain is DGGITQSPKYLFRKEGQNVTLSCEQNLNHDAMYWYRQDPGQGLRLIYYSQIVNDFQKGDIAEGYSVSREKKESFPLTVTSAQKNPTAFYLCASSLLPGQGDTEAFFGQGTRLTVV.

In this sample, this clone turned up a few times. This chain connects TRBV19 to TRBJ1-1; D might be TRBD1 (6 bases). V was clipped by 6 bases and J by 6 bases, with 14 bases between them. The CDR3 has 13 residues. Germline CDR1 reads LNHDA; CDR2 reads SQIVND (reference sequence). Written as DNA, the CDR3 is TGTGCCAGTAGCGTTACAGGGATTCCTGAAGCTTTCTTT. Its protein product is CASSVTGIPEAFF.

The V call is TRBV3-1 (or the pseudogene TRBV3-2), the J call TRBJ2-2; 8 bases are shared with TRBD2. The V gene end was trimmed by 3 bases and the J gene end by 8 bases; junction bases not matched to a gene: 8. CDR1 and CDR2 from the germline V gene are LGHDT and YNNKEL (reference sequence). CDR3 length: 15 amino acids. CDR3 protein: CASSHWSGGAGELFF. DNA of the CDR3: TGTGCCAGCAGCCACTGGAGCGGGGGAGCGGGGGAGCTGTTTTTT.

This clone has a handful of counts. The rearrangement joins TRBV7-6 to TRBJ2-3, with 16 bases aligning to TRBD2. This CDR3 has 16 residues. The J segment lost 4 bases and the V segment lost 5 bases, leaving 3 bases of the junction unmatched. Germline V CDR1 and CDR2: SGHVS, FNYEAQ. The CDR3 spells CASSPGLAGGPDTQYF. CDR3 in DNA: TGTGCCAGCAGCCCGGGACTAGCGGGGGGGCCAGATACGCAGTATTTT.

The gene calls are TRBV7-2 and TRBJ1-6; D is uncertain. Germline V gene lookup returns CDR1 SGHTA and CDR2 FQGNSA. The CDR3 sequence is 16 residues long. V was shortened by 3 bases and J by 9 bases, with 18 bases between the two germline ends. This chain's CDR3 is CASSFRPGGMGSPLHF. For the CDR3, the DNA is TGTGCCAGCAGCTTTCGGCCGGGAGGAATGGGTTCACCCCTCCACTTT.

V is TRBV7-2 and J is TRBJ2-1, with no clear D. V dropped 5 bases and J dropped 7 bases, with 12 bases sitting between them. CDR3 length: 13 residues. The V gene's germline CDR1 is SGHTA and CDR2 FQGNSA. CDR3 nucleotides: TGTGCCAGCAGCCCCCCCACCGGGAATGAGCAGTTCTTC. Translated, it gives CASSPPTGNEQFF.

The gene calls are TRBV27 and TRBJ1-1; 7 bases are a match to TRBD1. The V and J ends lost 2 bases and 6 bases, in that order; junction bases with no gene match: 12. CDR3 length equals 16 residues. CDR1 and CDR2 (germline): MNHEY, SMNVEV (reference sequence). CDR3 in amino acids: CASSLVGGRLTSEAFF. CDR3 DNA: TGTGCCAGCAGTTTAGTAGGGGGCCGCCTCACTTCTGAAGCTTTCTTT.

This chain links TRBV5-6 with TRBJ1-4, with TRBD1 as a possible D gene (5 bases). The ends were cut back, 1 base at V and 7 bases at J, with 11 bases in the middle. CDR1 is SGHDT, CDR2 YYEEEE, per germline. This CDR3 has 14 amino acids. This CDR3 is CASSLSRDREKLFF. The CDR3 coding sequence is TGTGCCAGCAGCTTGAGCAGGGATCGTGAAAAACTGTTTTTT. Drawing the rest from reference TRBV5-6 and TRBJ1-4, the complete variable domain is DAGVTQSPTHLIKTRGQQVTLRCSPKSGHDTVSWYQQALGQGPQFIFQYYEEEERQRGNFPDRFSGHQFPNYSSELNVNALLLGDSALYLCASSLSRDREKLFFGSGTQLSVL.

J is TRBJ2-5 and V is TRBV7-2; 16 bases are a match to TRBD2. Trimming cost V 6 bases and J 4 bases; bases outside gene matches: 8. Germline values: CDR1 SGHTA, CDR2 FQGNSA. The CDR3 is made up of 17 amino acids. The CDR3 sequence is CASRASGTSGGGETQYF. Here the CDR3 DNA reads TGTGCCAGCAGGGCCTCCGGGACTAGCGGGGGGGGAGAGACCCAGTACTTC.

A remark on this clone: One junction end disagrees with the germline gene, perhaps due to a read error. The CDR3 nucleotides are TGTGCTAGCAGCCAAGGACAGGGAGGGAGCCGGGAGCTGTTTTTT. Its protein is CASSQGQGGSRELFF. This chain connects TRBV7-7 to TRBJ2-2; possible D gene TRBD1, 8 bases. CDR1 is SSHAT and CDR2 is FNYEAQ in the germline V gene (reference sequence). The CDR3 has 15 amino acids. Using reference TRBV7-7 and TRBJ2-2 for the parts outside the CDR3, the full variable domain is GAGVSQSPRYKVTKRGQDVTLRCDPISSHATLYWYQQALGQGPEFLTYFNYEAQPDKSGLPSDRFSAERPEGSISTLTIQRTEQRDSAMYRCASSQGQGGSRELFFGEGSRLTVL.

This chain joins TRBV6-1 and TRBJ2-7, with a weak D call TRBD1 (6 bases). Germline CDR1 is MNHNS and CDR2 is SASEGT. Trimming cost V 3 bases and J 3 bases, with 9 bases left between them. This CDR3 comprises 13 residues. The CDR3 is CASSERTDYEQYF. The CDR3 DNA reads TGTGCCAGCAGTGAGCGGACAGACTACGAGCAGTACTTC.

This sequence joins TRBV30 and TRBJ2-3, with unresolved D. CDR1 GTSNPN and CDR2 SVGIG come from the germline V gene (reference sequence). The CDR3 runs 11 residues. The V end was cut by 4 bases, the J end by 7 bases, with 9 bases between. The CDR3 spells CAWTLRNTQYF. In DNA, the CDR3 is TGTGCCTGGACGTTGAGGAATACGCAGTATTTT. The full variable domain, with the rest looked up from reference TRBV30 and TRBJ2-3, is SQTIHQWPATLVQPVGSPLSLECTVEGTSNPNLYWYRQAAGRGLQLLFYSVGIGQISSEVPQNLSASRPQDRQFILSSKKLLLSDSGFYLCAWTLRNTQYFGPGTRLTVL.

This clone was detected once. The genes are TRBV7-3 and TRBJ2-7; 7 positions match TRBD2. Germline lookup yields CDR1 SGHTA and CDR2 FQGTGA. This CDR3 contains 16 residues. Unmatched junction bases numbered 8, after V lost 1 base and J lost 2 bases. CDR3 protein: CASSLKGGDGAYEQYF. The CDR3 DNA reads TGTGCCAGCAGCTTAAAGGGAGGGGACGGAGCCTACGAGCAGTACTTC.

This clone was recorded only once. This rearrangement joins TRBV21-1 to TRBJ1-5. TRBV21-1 is a pseudogene locus. The CDR3 has 14 amino acids. The DNA of the CDR3 is TGTGCCAGCAGCAAAGGCGCCGGGGGTTGGGCCCAGCATTTT. Protein product: CASSKGAGGWAQHF.

V gene TRBV3-1 (or the pseudogene TRBV3-2) combines with J gene TRBJ2-1; D is possibly TRBD1 (6 bases). The CDR3 runs 15 residues. Trimming removed 0 bases at V and 4 bases at J, with 10 bases between. CDR1 and CDR2 from the germline V gene are LGHDT and YNNKEL (reference sequence). The DNA for the CDR3 is TGTGCCAGCAGCCAAGAACCGGACAGTTACAATGAGCAGTTCTTC. Translated, it gives CASSQEPDSYNEQFF.

This chain uses TRBV6-4 with TRBJ2-7; 9 bases are a match to TRBD1. The length of the CDR3 is 14 residues. Per germline, CDR1 MRHNA and CDR2 SNTAGT. The V and J ends lost 4 bases and 3 bases, in that order; junction bases with no gene match: 4. CDR3 residues: CASSATGGNYEQYF. DNA for the CDR3: TGTGCCAGCAGTGCGACAGGGGGAAACTACGAGCAGTACTTC.

On this clone itself: Since a much larger clone is just one base distant, this may be a read error. Other DNA sequences in this sample translate to the same CDR3. This sequence joins TRBV18 and TRBJ1-1; 9 bases are a match to TRBD1. CDR1 and CDR2 (germline): KGHSH, LQKENI. Trimming took 6 bases from V and 1 from J; bases not matched to a gene: 3. The CDR3 length is 14 residues. CDR3 in DNA: TGTGCCAGCTCTCCGGGACAGGGGAACACTGAAGCTTTCTTT. This codes for CASSPGQGNTEAFF.

The rearrangement joins TRBV18 to TRBJ1-2; tentative D call: TRBD1 (6 bases). V lost 4 bases and J lost 4, with 13 bases in between. Germline V gene data show CDR1 as KGHSH and CDR2 as LQKENI. This CDR3 region has 14 residues. The CDR3 sequence is CASSRTGQLYGYTF. CDR3 coding DNA: TGTGCCAGCTCACGAACTGGACAGCTCTATGGCTACACCTTC. The full variable domain, in which reference TRBV18 and TRBJ1-2 provide the parts outside the CDR3, is NAGVMQNPRHLVRRRGQEARLRCSPMKGHSHVYWYRQLPEEGLKFMVYLQKENIIDESGMPKERFSAEFPKEGPSILRIQQVVRGDSAAYFCASSRTGQLYGYTFGSGTRLTVV.

The V gene is TRBV6-5, the J gene TRBJ2-3, with D perhaps matching TRBD1 (5 bases). Germline CDR1 and CDR2: MNHEY and SVGAGI. V was pared by 5 bases and J by 4 bases, with 10 bases between. The CDR3 extends over 13 amino acids. The CDR3 region has the DNA TGTGCCAGCAGTCGCACAGGCTCAGATACGCAGTATTTT. Translation: CASSRTGSDTQYF.

V gene TRBV6-5 combines with J gene TRBJ2-7; 14 bases align to TRBD2. The CDR3 consists of 15 residues. The J segment lost 5 bases and the V segment lost 6 bases, leaving 6 bases of the junction unmatched. Germline CDR1 and CDR2: MNHEY and SVGAGI. For the CDR3, the DNA is TGTGCCAGCAGACCCGGACTAGCGGGGGGACACGAGCAGTACTTC. This encodes CASRPGLAGGHEQYF.

V usage is TRBV5-6 and J usage is TRBJ1-2, with 9 bases that match TRBD1. CDR1 SGHDT and CDR2 YYEEEE come from the germline V gene. The CDR3 loop spans 16 amino acids. The J segment lost 1 base and the V segment lost 5 bases, leaving 9 bases of the junction unmatched. The CDR3 region is CASRGGQGAINYGYTF. Here the CDR3 DNA reads TGTGCCAGCAGAGGGGGACAGGGAGCGATTAACTATGGCTACACCTTC.

This clone was recorded a few times. The J gene is TRBJ2-7, the V gene TRBV15; 13 bases line up with TRBD2. V was clipped by 5 bases and J by 7 bases; unmatched bases: 5. The CDR3 covers 14 residues. Germline V gives CDR1 LNHNV, CDR2 YYDKDF (reference sequence). CDR3 coding DNA: TGTGCCACCAGCGCACTAGCGGGGGGGGCAGAGCAGTACTTC. Protein: CATSALAGGAEQYF.

This clone was seen a single time. The V gene is TRBV5-1, the J gene TRBJ1-2; maybe TRBD1 (6 bases). The CDR3 extends over 15 amino acids. V was clipped by 0 bases and J by 8 bases, with 17 bases between them. The germline V gene encodes CDR1 SGHRS and CDR2 YFSETQ. DNA for the CDR3: TGCGCCAGCAGCTTGGATTCATGGGGGGGCCAAGGCTACACCTTC. Translated: CASSLDSWGGQGYTF.

The chain employs TRBV5-4 and TRBJ2-5; TRBD2 aligns across 10 bases. The CDR3 runs 15 residues. Germline CDR1 and CDR2: SGHNT and YYREEE (reference sequence). J gave up 5 bases and V 0 bases, and 4 bases lay outside the gene matches. CDR3 DNA: TGTGCCAGCAGCTTGGATCTAGCGGGGGCTGAGACCCAGTACTTC. Its translation: CASSLDLAGAETQYF.

CDR3 loop: CASTSPWAAGRASYEQYF. The CDR3 DNA follows: TGTGCCAGCACTTCTCCATGGGCAGCGGGGAGGGCCTCCTACGAGCAGTACTTC. This chain links TRBV2 with TRBJ2-7; 7 nucleotides agree with TRBD2. Germline assignment: CDR1 SNHLY and CDR2 FYNNEI. Trimming took 7 bases from V and 0 from J; bases not matched to a gene: 18. CDR3 length equals 18 residues.

This chain connects TRBV7-2 to TRBJ2-5; 9 bases fit TRBD2. CDR3 length: 14 amino acids. V shed 1 base and J 10 bases; nucleotides not matched to a gene: 7. Germline-derived CDR1 and CDR2 are SGHTA and FQGNSA. The chain's CDR3 is CASSLERLAGIQYF. DNA for the CDR3: TGTGCCAGCAGCTTAGAGCGGCTAGCGGGAATCCAGTACTTC.

The chain is built from TRBV7-2 and TRBJ1-5; D possibly corresponds to TRBD1 (5 bases). V was pared by 2 bases and J by 4 bases, with 18 bases between. CDR1 is SGHTA and CDR2 is FQGNSA in the germline V gene. This CDR3 contains 17 residues. CDR3 sequence reads: CASSLWGLHIGNQPQHF. The CDR3 nucleotides read TGTGCCAGCAGCTTATGGGGACTCCATATAGGGAATCAGCCCCAGCATTTT.

In DNA form, the CDR3 reads TGTGCCAGCTTGGGTGAAAAAACAGGGGTCTATGGCTACACCTTC. Amino acid sequence: CASLGEKTGVYGYTF. This chain links TRBV27 with TRBJ1-2; 7 bases fit TRBD1. CDR1 MNHEY and CDR2 SMNVEV come from the germline V gene (reference sequence). CDR3 length equals 15 residues. V shed 8 bases and J 4 bases; nucleotides not matched to a gene: 13.

This clone has only one observation. This specimen includes other DNA sequences encoding the same CDR3. V gene TRBV3-1 (or the pseudogene TRBV3-2) combines with J gene TRBJ1-5, with 8 bases that match TRBD1. The V gene's germline CDR1 is LGHDT and CDR2 YNNKEL (reference sequence). The CDR3 has 15 residues. Trimming took 0 bases from V and 6 from J; bases not matched to a gene: 4. CDR3 DNA sequence: TGTGCCAGCAGCCAAGATTCAGGGGGCGGTCAGCCCCAGCATTTT. Its protein is CASSQDSGGGQPQHF.